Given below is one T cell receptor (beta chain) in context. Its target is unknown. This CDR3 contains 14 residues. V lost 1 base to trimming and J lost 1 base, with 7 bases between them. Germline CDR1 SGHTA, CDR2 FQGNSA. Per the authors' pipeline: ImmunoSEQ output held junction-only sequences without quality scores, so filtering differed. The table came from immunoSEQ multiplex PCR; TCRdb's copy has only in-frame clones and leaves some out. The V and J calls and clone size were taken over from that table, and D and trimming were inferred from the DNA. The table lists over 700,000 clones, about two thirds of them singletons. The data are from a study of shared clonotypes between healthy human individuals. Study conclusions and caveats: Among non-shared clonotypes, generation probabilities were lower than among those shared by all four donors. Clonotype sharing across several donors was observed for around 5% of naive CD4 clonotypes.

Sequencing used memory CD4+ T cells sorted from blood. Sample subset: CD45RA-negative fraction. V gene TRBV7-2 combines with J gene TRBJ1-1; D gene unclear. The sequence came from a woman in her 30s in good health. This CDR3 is CASSLVKGNTEAFF. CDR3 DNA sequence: TGTGCCAGCAGCTTAGTGAAGGGGAACACTGAAGCTTTCTTT.